This T cell receptor (beta chain) was sequenced during a study of cytomegalovirus exposure and HLA in healthy donors. Concerning this clone itself: The target antigen is unknown.

The CDR3 has 15 amino acids. V was pared by 1 base and J by 5 bases, with 1 base of the junction left unmatched. Germline V CDR1 and CDR2: MGHRA, YSYEKL. Notes on the study in general: A later analysis showed HLA-associated TCR beta chains outstripping equally common others in clonal expansion. Previously analyzed data showed that most TCR beta V segments were productive at a frequency of about 87% or about 30%. The records held CMV serostatus as the only immune exposure information.

Primers: 60 Vbeta forward and 13 Jbeta reverse. Data came from immunoSEQ multiplex PCR; TCRdb stores just in-frame clones and leaves some out. The data contain hundreds of thousands of clones, 75% of them seen just once; the ten biggest clones take up 1.5% to 2%. The source of this sequence is a woman aged 25 to 39 in good health and CMV-seronegative. The genes are TRBV4-1 and TRBJ2-1; 11 nucleotides align to TRBD2. The specimen sequenced was PBMCs. Written as DNA, the CDR3 is TGCGCCAGCAGCCAAGTAGCGGGAGGGGACAATGAGCAGTTCTTC. Its protein product is CASSQVAGGDNEQFF.